The 7 T cell receptor beta chains given below trace back to one sample, sequenced in a study of a mutant IDH1 vaccine in newly diagnosed glioma. Some clones are missing from TCRdb's copy, which holds only in-frame ones; the method was immunoSEQ multiplex PCR. Of roughly 50,000 clones detected, about three quarters appear once; the ten largest clones hold 4% to 5.5%. For these receptors, no antigen is known. Time point given: week 47, end of study. Every single dose of the vaccine, 300 ug of mutant IDH1 20-mer peptide, came with topical imiquimod. The specimen was PBMCs, collected from a glioma patient whose treatment included an IDH1 peptide vaccine. The receptors were sampled from a woman aged 35 to 49 with glioma. Some clones in this sample may be carry-over from other donors' samples.

By proportion, this clone is medium-sized. The chain uses TRBV30 and TRBJ2-6; D gene unclear. This CDR3 is built from 12 residues. V lost 5 bases to trimming and J lost 3 bases, with 5 bases between them. The germline gives CDR1 GTSNPN, CDR2 SVGIG (reference sequence). CDR3 sequence: CAWLVGANVLTF. The CDR3 DNA is TGTGCCTGGTTGGTTGGGGCCAACGTCCTGACTTTC.

A few counts support this clone. This rearrangement joins TRBV11-2 to TRBJ1-1; D uncertain. The CDR3 loop spans 16 amino acids. CDR1 and CDR2 from the germline V gene are SGHAT and FQNNGV. V gave up 0 bases and J gave up 1 base, with 12 bases separating them. The chain's CDR3 is CASSLEFGSRNTEAFF. CDR3 bases: TGTGCCAGCAGCTTAGAGTTTGGGTCTCGGAACACTGAAGCTTTCTTT.

This clone was seen a handful of times. This chain connects TRBV30 to TRBJ1-2, with 9 bases identical to TRBD1. Germline-derived CDR1 and CDR2 are GTSNPN and SVGIG (reference sequence). The CDR3 is made up of 15 amino acids. V was clipped by 7 bases and J by 6 bases; unmatched bases: 15. The CDR3 coding sequence is TGTGCCTCGTTAGTGACAGGGGGTTACGTTGATGGCTACACCTTC. It specifies CASLVTGGYVDGYTF.

V is TRBV2 and J is TRBJ1-5; D not certain. The CDR3 is made up of 15 amino acids. Trimming stripped 8 bases from V and 0 bases from J, with 14 bases between. CDR1 and CDR2 (germline): SNHLY, FYNNEI. The CDR3 protein is CASCSERDSNQPQHF. The CDR3 DNA reads as TGTGCCAGCTGTTCTGAGAGGGATAGCAATCAGCCCCAGCATTTT.

The chain uses TRBV19 and TRBJ1-5; a possible D gene is TRBD1 (6 bases). The germline V gene has CDR1 LNHDA and CDR2 SQIVND (reference sequence). This CDR3 contains 16 residues. The germline V and J ends were trimmed by 6 bases and 0 bases, with 15 bases remaining between them. This CDR3 is CASSRGGAPSNQPQHF. The CDR3 DNA reads as TGTGCCAGTAGCCGCGGGGGGGCCCCTAGCAATCAGCCCCAGCATTTT. Based on the CDR3 plus reference TRBV19 and TRBJ1-5, the full variable domain is DGGITQSPKYLFRKEGQNVTLSCEQNLNHDAMYWYRQDPGQGLRLIYYSQIVNDFQKGDIAEGYSVSREKKESFPLTVTSAQKNPTAFYLCASSRGGAPSNQPQHFGDGTRLSIL.

The V gene is TRBV10-1, the J gene TRBJ2-1, with D unresolved. CDR1 and CDR2 (germline): WNHNN, SYGVQD (reference sequence). This CDR3 comprises 14 residues. The germline V and J ends were trimmed by 6 bases and 5 bases, with 14 bases remaining between them. The CDR3 region is CASSRGALNNEQFF. Here the CDR3 DNA reads TGCGCCAGCAGCCGAGGAGCACTCAACAATGAGCAGTTCTTC.

The chain recombines TRBV14 with TRBJ1-5; D perhaps matches TRBD1 (5 bases). Germline CDR1 and CDR2: SGHDN and FVKESK. This CDR3 has 13 residues. The V and J ends lost 4 bases and 5 bases respectively, with 9 bases between them. In DNA, the CDR3 is TGTGCCAGCAGCCGGGACTCGGATCAGCCCCAGCATTTT. Translating gives CASSRDSDQPQHF. Full variable domain (missing parts from reference TRBV14 and TRBJ1-5): EAGVTQFPSHSVIEKGQTVTLRCDPISGHDNLYWYRRVMGKEIKFLLHFVKESKQDESGMPNNRFLAERTGGTYSTLKVQPAELEDSGVYFCASSRDSDQPQHFGDGTRLSIL.